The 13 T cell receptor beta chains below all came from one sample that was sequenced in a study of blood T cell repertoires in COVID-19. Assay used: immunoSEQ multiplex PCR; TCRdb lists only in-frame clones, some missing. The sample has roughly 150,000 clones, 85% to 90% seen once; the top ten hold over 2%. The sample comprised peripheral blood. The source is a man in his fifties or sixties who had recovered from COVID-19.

CDR3 residues: CASSKRLAGVEDTQYF. DNA for the CDR3: TGTGCCAGCAGCAAGAGACTAGCGGGGGTGGAAGATACGCAGTATTTT. This chain joins TRBV21-1 and TRBJ2-3; the table calls TRBD2, which could not be checked here. TRBV21-1 is labeled a pseudogene. CDR3 length: 16 residues.

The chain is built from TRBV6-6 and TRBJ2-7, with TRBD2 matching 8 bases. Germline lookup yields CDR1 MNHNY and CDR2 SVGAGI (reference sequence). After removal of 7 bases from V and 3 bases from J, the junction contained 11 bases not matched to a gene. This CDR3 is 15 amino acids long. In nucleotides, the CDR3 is TGTGCCAGCACCCCCGGGAGGGGGAGTAGCTACGAGCAGTACTTC. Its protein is CASTPGRGSSYEQYF.

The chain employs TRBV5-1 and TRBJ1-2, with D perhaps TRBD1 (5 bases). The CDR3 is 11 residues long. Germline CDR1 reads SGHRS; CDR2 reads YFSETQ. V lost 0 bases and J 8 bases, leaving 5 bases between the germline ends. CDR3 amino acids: CASSLAGGYTF. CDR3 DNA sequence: TGCGCCAGCAGCTTGGCAGGGGGCTACACCTTC.

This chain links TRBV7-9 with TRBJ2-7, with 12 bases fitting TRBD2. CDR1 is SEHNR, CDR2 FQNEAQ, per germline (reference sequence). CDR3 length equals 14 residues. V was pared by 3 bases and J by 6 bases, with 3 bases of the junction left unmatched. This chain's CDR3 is CASSFGTSGSEQYF. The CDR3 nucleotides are TGTGCCAGCAGCTTCGGGACTAGCGGGTCCGAGCAGTACTTC.

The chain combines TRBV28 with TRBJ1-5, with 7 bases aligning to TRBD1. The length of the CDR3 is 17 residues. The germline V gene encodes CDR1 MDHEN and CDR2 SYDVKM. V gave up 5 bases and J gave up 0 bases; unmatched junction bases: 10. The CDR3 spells CASSLSGTVYSNQPQHF. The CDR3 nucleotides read TGTGCCAGCAGTCTATCCGGGACAGTTTATAGCAATCAGCCCCAGCATTTT.

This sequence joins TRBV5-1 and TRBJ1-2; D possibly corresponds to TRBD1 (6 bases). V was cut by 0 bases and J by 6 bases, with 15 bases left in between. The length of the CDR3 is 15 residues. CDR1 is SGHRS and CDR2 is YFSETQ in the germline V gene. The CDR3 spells CASSLERGRIDGYTF. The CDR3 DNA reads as TGCGCCAGCAGCTTGGAGCGGGGGCGAATTGATGGCTACACCTTC.

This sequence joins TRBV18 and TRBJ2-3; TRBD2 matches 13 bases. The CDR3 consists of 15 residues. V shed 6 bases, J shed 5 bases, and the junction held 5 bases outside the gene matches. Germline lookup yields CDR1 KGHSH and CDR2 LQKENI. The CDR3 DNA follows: TGTGCCAGCTCCGGACTAGCGGGAGAATTAGATACGCAGTATTTT. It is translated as CASSGLAGELDTQYF.

Written as DNA, the CDR3 is TGCGCCAGCAGCTGGGATACTAGCGGGGCCAGCCCAGGGGAGCTGTTTTTT. It translates to CASSWDTSGASPGELFF. The chain is built from TRBV5-1 and TRBJ2-2, with 10 bases fitting TRBD2. J was trimmed by 8 bases and V by 3 bases; bases with no gene match: 13. This CDR3 has 17 amino acids. Per the germline V gene, CDR1 is SGHRS and CDR2 is YFSETQ.

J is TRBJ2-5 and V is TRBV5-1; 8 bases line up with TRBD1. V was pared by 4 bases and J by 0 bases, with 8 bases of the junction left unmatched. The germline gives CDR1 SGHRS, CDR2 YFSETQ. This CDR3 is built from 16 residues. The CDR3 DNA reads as TGCGCCAGCAGCCCCGGCTGGGGACAGGACCAAGAGACCCAGTACTTC. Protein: CASSPGWGQDQETQYF.

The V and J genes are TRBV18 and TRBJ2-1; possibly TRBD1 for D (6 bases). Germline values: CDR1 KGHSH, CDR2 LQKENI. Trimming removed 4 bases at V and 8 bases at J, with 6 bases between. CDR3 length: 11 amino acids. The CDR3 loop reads CASSQGDEQFF. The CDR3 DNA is TGTGCCAGCTCACAGGGGGATGAGCAGTTCTTC.

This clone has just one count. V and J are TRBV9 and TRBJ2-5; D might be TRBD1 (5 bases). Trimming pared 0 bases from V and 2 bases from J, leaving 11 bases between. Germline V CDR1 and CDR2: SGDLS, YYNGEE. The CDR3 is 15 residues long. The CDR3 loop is CASSVAAGKQETQYF. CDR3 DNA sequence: TGTGCCAGCAGCGTAGCGGCAGGGAAACAAGAGACCCAGTACTTC.

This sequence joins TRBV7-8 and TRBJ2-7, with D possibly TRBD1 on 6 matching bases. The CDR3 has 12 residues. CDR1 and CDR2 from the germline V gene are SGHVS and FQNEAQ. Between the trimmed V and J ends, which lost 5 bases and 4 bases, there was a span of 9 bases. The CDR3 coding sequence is TGTGCCAGCAGCCTCGGACAGTACGAGCAGTACTTC. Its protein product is CASSLGQYEQYF.

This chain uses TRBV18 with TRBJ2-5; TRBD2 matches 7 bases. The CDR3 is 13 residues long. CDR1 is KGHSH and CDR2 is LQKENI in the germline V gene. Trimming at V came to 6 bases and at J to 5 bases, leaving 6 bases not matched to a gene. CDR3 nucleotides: TGTGCCAGCTCCTTAGGACTAGGTGAGACCCAGTACTTC. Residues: CASSLGLGETQYF.